This T cell receptor (beta chain) was sequenced for a study of T cell changes during pregnancy in multiple sclerosis. The CDR3 runs 16 residues. Germline V gene sequence: CDR1 SGHAT, CDR2 FQNNGV. The assay was immunoSEQ multiplex PCR, and TCRdb's table has in-frame clones only and misses some. This table holds over 55,000 clones, 80% to 90% found once. The sequenced sample was peripheral blood, obtained in the first trimester of pregnancy. The rearrangement uses TRBV11-2 and TRBJ2-7, with TRBD2 matching 9 bases. This TCR was recovered from a female donor with multiple sclerosis, enrolled in a pregnancy study. CDR3 region: CASSPSGVPGHREQYF. DNA of the CDR3: TGTGCGAGCTCTCCTAGCGGGGTCCCAGGGCACCGCGAGCAGTACTTC.